A selection of T cell receptor beta chains follows, all from one sample in a study of blood T cells in healthy people across ages. TCRdb used MiXCR to reprocess the 5' RACE reads, holding one entry per CDR3 protein. The table records some 850,000 distinct CDR3 sequences, 25% to 30% of them present only once. These data also featured in a second study, about T cells of mothers and their children.

Source material: blood. These TCRs come from a boy younger than 18 in good health. The conserved cysteine and the conserved F or W are not part of the CDR3 here. Clone size is not always given. Where it is, it says once, few, many or a class for expanded clones.

J | V | size | CDR3
TRBJ1-3 | TRBV6-5 | - | ASSYSRGITGNTIY
TRBJ2-3 | TRBV2 | - | ASSEEGRKVTDTQY
TRBJ2-7 | TRBV7-9 | - | ASGGSPNEQY
TRBJ2-7 | TRBV12-3/TRBV12-4 | few | ASSLGQDSYEQY
TRBJ2-6 | TRBV10-3 | few | AVGTGDFGANVLT
TRBJ2-2 | TRBV20-1 | - | SARDRGVTGELF
TRBJ1-2 | TRBV7-9 | - | ASSSQLTEPLYGFT
TRBJ2-1 | TRBV6-4 | few | ASSTTSGGLYNEQF
TRBJ1-2 | TRBV9 | - | ASSVEPHRGDYGYT
TRBJ1-2 | TRBV24-1 | few | ATSDATGVYGYT
TRBJ2-5 | TRBV30 | few | AWSQGLAYKTQY
TRBJ1-2 | TRBV20-1 | - | SPGQGYT
TRBJ2-1 | TRBV4-2 | many | ASSQDLDNEQF
TRBJ2-5 | TRBV28 | many | ASPFLQTGKSVQETQY
TRBJ2-1 | TRBV7-8 | - | ASSFPTGSNGQF
TRBJ2-4 | TRBV29-1 | - | SVGTGISLDIQY
TRBJ2-1 | TRBV5-1 | - | ASSIQPQGSSYNEQF
TRBJ2-2 | TRBV5-1 | few | ASSPLPGNTGELF
TRBJ1-2 | TRBV24-1 | - | ATSGPGQGVENSYGYT
TRBJ2-5 | TRBV29-1 | - | SVDNLRDLTGLGQY
TRBJ1-6 | TRBV15 | - | ATSRDRGEPLH
TRBJ1-3 | TRBV6-6 | few | ASSYERGPGNTIY
TRBJ2-2 | TRBV12-3/TRBV12-4 | - | ASRVGQNTGELF
TRBJ2-3 | TRBV13 | - | ASSPLAGRQY